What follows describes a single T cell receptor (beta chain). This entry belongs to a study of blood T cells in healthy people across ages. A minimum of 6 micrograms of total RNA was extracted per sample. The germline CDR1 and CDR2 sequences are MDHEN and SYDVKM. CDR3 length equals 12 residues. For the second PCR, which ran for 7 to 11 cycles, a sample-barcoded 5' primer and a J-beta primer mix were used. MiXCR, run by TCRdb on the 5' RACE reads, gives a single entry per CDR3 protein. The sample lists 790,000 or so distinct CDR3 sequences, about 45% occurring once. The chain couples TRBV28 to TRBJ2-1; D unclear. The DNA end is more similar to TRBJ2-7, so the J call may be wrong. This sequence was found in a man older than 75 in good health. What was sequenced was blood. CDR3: CASTESRNEQYF. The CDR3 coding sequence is TGTGCCAGCACCGAAAGCAGAAATGAGCAGTACTTC.